One sample yielded the 24 T cell receptor beta chains listed below, sequenced in a study of blood T cell repertoires in COVID-19 (dated by TCRdb to the early 2020s). Library creation used the immunoSEQ multiplex PCR assay. The source is immuneACCESS, and TCRdb retained only in-frame sequences with V and J called. Part of the clones is not carried over; for the studies checked, unresolved V genes explain less than half of this, and the remainder is unexplained. Present in this sample are approximately 260,000 clones, around 90% of which were seen just once. About 10% of the sample is held by the ten biggest clonotypes. Sequenced sample: peripheral blood. These receptors originate from a woman in her sixties or seventies with COVID-19, enrolled during active disease.

The chain uses TRBV24-1 and TRBJ1-5; possible D gene TRBD1, 6 bases. CDR3 length: 14 amino acids. Germline CDR1 and CDR2: KGHDR and SFDVKD. Trimming took off 5 bases at V and 4 bases at J, with 11 bases between the two ends. CDR3 sequence (DNA): TGTGCCACCAGTGTACAGGGTGGAAATCAGCCCCAGCATTTT. It translates to CATSVQGGNQPQHF.

J is TRBJ2-3 and V is TRBV7-9, with a weak D call TRBD1 (5 bases). Germline assignment: CDR1 SEHNR and CDR2 FQNEAQ (reference sequence). Trimming cost V 6 bases and J 4 bases, with 8 bases left between them. The CDR3 sequence is 12 residues long. The CDR3 DNA reads TGTGCCAGCAGGACAGAGGCAGATACGCAGTATTTT. Its protein is CASRTEADTQYF. Full variable domain (rest looked up from reference TRBV7-9 and TRBJ2-3): DTGVSQNPRHKITKRGQNVTFRCDPISEHNRLYWYRQTLGQGPEFLTYFQNEAQLEKSRLLSDRFSAERPKGSFSTLEIQRTEQGDSAMYLCASRTEADTQYFGPGTRLTVL.

V usage is TRBV28 and J usage is TRBJ1-2, with unresolved D. Germline loops: CDR1 MDHEN, CDR2 SYDVKM. The length of the CDR3 is 14 residues. The V gene lost 7 bases and the J gene lost 4 bases, with 16 bases spanning the gap. CDR3 bases: TGTGCCAGCAATCCCCTAGAGAGACTCTATGGCTACACCTTC. Protein product: CASNPLERLYGYTF.

The chain links TRBV29-1 to TRBJ2-7; tentative D call: TRBD2 (5 bases). This CDR3 region has 11 residues. CDR1 and CDR2 from the germline V gene are SQVTM and ANQGSEA. Trimming took 6 bases from V and 3 from J, leaving 9 bases between them. In DNA form, the CDR3 reads TGCAGCGTCCTCGGGGTCTACGAGCAGTACTTC. Its translation: CSVLGVYEQYF.

J is TRBJ2-5 and V is TRBV5-8; possibly TRBD1 for D (6 bases). Trimming shortened V by 4 bases and J by 1 base, and 14 bases separated the two germline ends. The germline V gene encodes CDR1 SGHTS and CDR2 YDEGEE. This CDR3 spans 15 amino acids. The CDR3 is CASSTGGQLQETQYF. DNA of the CDR3: TGTGCCAGCAGCACGGGCGGACAGCTCCAAGAGACCCAGTACTTC. Supplemented by reference TRBV5-8 and TRBJ2-5, the full variable domain reads EAGVTQSPTHLIKTRGQQATLRCSPISGHTSVYWYQQALGLGLQFLLWYDEGEERNRGNFPPRFSGRQFPNYSSELNVNALELEDSALYLCASSTGGQLQETQYFGPGTRLLVL.

The chain carries TRBV27 and TRBJ2-7, with 7 bases fitting TRBD1. Germline trimming cut 6 bases from V and 3 bases from J; bases unmatched to any gene: 8. Germline CDR1 reads MNHEY; CDR2 reads SMNVEV (reference sequence). This CDR3 spans 14 amino acids. The CDR3 DNA reads as TGTGCCAGCAGATCGATGAGACAGGGCTACGAGCAGTACTTC. Translated, it gives CASRSMRQGYEQYF.

This rearrangement joins TRBV6-4 to TRBJ2-3, with a possible D match to TRBD1 (6 bases). Germline values: CDR1 MRHNA, CDR2 SNTAGT. V gave up 8 bases and J gave up 4 bases, with 13 bases separating them. This CDR3 has 13 amino acids. The CDR3 here is CASRQGMSDTQYF. The CDR3 DNA sequence: TGTGCCAGCCGTCAGGGGATGTCAGATACGCAGTATTTT.

This sequence joins TRBV6-6 and TRBJ1-1; TRBD1 matches at 8 bases. The CDR3 loop spans 13 amino acids. Germline V gives CDR1 MNHNY, CDR2 SVGAGI (reference sequence). Unmatched junction bases numbered 6, after V lost 6 bases and J lost 6 bases. CDR3 protein: CASSRQGSSEAFF. In DNA, the CDR3 is TGTGCCAGCAGCCGACAGGGGAGCTCTGAAGCTTTCTTT.

This clone was detected once. The V gene is TRBV19, the J gene TRBJ2-7, with TRBD2 matching 11 bases. The CDR3 totals 16 residues. Per the germline V gene, CDR1 is LNHDA and CDR2 is SQIVND (reference sequence). Germline trimming cut 0 bases from V and 10 bases from J; bases unmatched to any gene: 11. In nucleotides, the CDR3 is TGTGCCAGTAGTATAGATCGGCTAGCGGGAGGAAGGGTTCAGTACTTC. Its protein is CASSIDRLAGGRVQYF.

CDR3 DNA sequence: TGCGCCAGCAGCTTGGATTTATCGGGGGGCGAGCCCCAGCATTTT. This sequence encodes CASSLDLSGGEPQHF. The chain recombines TRBV5-1 with TRBJ1-5; D is perhaps TRBD1 (6 bases). Trimming shortened V by 0 bases and J by 8 bases, and 15 bases separated the two germline ends. Germline V gives CDR1 SGHRS, CDR2 YFSETQ. This CDR3 contains 15 residues.

This rearrangement joins TRBV5-4 to TRBJ2-6; weak D call: TRBD1 (6 bases). Trimming removed 1 base at V and 2 bases at J, with 7 bases between. Germline V gives CDR1 SGHNT, CDR2 YYREEE (reference sequence). The CDR3 runs 15 residues. For the CDR3, the DNA is TGTGCCAGCAGCTTGAACAGGGCTGGGGCCAACGTCCTGACTTTC. This gives the protein CASSLNRAGANVLTF.

This rearrangement joins TRBV7-9 to TRBJ1-2; no reliable D call. CDR1 and CDR2 (germline): SEHNR, FQNEAQ (reference sequence). V was cut by 5 bases and J by 4 bases, with 11 bases left in between. CDR3 size: 13 residues. The DNA of the CDR3 is TGTGCCAGCAGCGTCCGCCGGGGCTATGGCTACACCTTC. This encodes CASSVRRGYGYTF.

V gene TRBV19 combines with J gene TRBJ1-5; unclear D gene. Trimming removed 1 base from V and 6 bases from J, with 7 bases in between. From germline, CDR1 is LNHDA and CDR2 SQIVND (reference sequence). CDR3 length: 13 amino acids. DNA for the CDR3: TGTGCCAGTAGTATAGGTCTAGGTCAGCCCCAGCATTTT. The encoded protein is CASSIGLGQPQHF.

This chain links TRBV6-5 with TRBJ1-5; a possible D gene is TRBD1 (6 bases). The CDR3 has 14 residues. The germline CDR1 and CDR2 sequences are MNHEY and SVGAGI. Trimming cost V 6 bases and J 6 bases, with 15 bases left between them. CDR3 DNA: TGTGCCAGCAGGCGACAGGTCTCGGGTCAGCCCCAGCATTTT. It translates to CASRRQVSGQPQHF.

This clone has only one observation. Here the CDR3 DNA reads TGTGCTAGTGGACGAAGCCGGGACAGGGACGGGGGGTCCTACAATGAGCAGTTCTTC. It codes for CASGRSRDRDGGSYNEQFF. This chain uses TRBV12-5 with TRBJ2-1; 9 nucleotides align to TRBD1. Germline CDR1 reads LGHNT; CDR2 reads FRNRAP. Germline trimming cut 6 bases from V and 1 base from J; bases unmatched to any gene: 16. The CDR3 spans 19 residues.

The V and J genes are TRBV3-1 (or the pseudogene TRBV3-2) and TRBJ2-1; 11 bases fit TRBD2. Germline CDR1 is LGHDT and CDR2 is YNNKEL (reference sequence). Trimming removed 4 bases from V and 8 bases from J; junction bases left unmatched: 4. The CDR3 has 14 residues. Here the CDR3 reads CASSLAGGPHEQFF. The CDR3 region has the DNA TGTGCCAGCAGCCTAGCGGGAGGGCCACATGAGCAGTTCTTC.

The J gene is TRBJ2-2, the V gene TRBV7-2; 10 bases match TRBD2. The CDR3 has 18 residues. Losses at the gene ends were 2 bases for V and 5 bases for J; bases not matched to a gene: 11. Germline V gene data show CDR1 as SGHTA and CDR2 as FQGNSA. The CDR3 sequence: CASSLNARATSGTGELFF. CDR3 in DNA: TGTGCCAGCAGCTTAAACGCTCGCGCGACTAGCGGGACCGGGGAGCTGTTTTTT.

The J gene is TRBJ1-6, the V gene TRBV4-3; D remains unclear. CDR3 length equals 12 residues. Germline assignment: CDR1 LGHNA and CDR2 YSLEER. Trimming shortened V by 4 bases and J by 14 bases, and 12 bases separated the two germline ends. The CDR3 nucleotides are TGCGCCAGCAGCCGAGACCCCCAGACCCTCCACTTT. Translating it yields CASSRDPQTLHF.

The chain combines TRBV7-6 with TRBJ1-4, with D possibly TRBD1 on 6 matching bases. This CDR3 has 16 residues. Germline assignment: CDR1 SGHVS and CDR2 FNYEAQ. Trimming removed 3 bases at V and 7 bases at J, with 18 bases between. The CDR3 DNA is TGTGCCAGCAGCTTCGGCCCCGGCAGGGGTGGTGAAAAACTGTTTTTT. Translating gives CASSFGPGRGGEKLFF.

V and J are TRBV5-8 and TRBJ2-7, with 11 bases matching TRBD1. CDR1 is SGHTS and CDR2 is YDEGEE in the germline V gene. The CDR3 consists of 15 residues. J was trimmed by 1 base and V by 5 bases; bases with no gene match: 5. The DNA for the CDR3 is TGTGCCAGCAGTCGCCGGGACAGGGGGTCCTACGAGCAGTACTTC. Translating gives CASSRRDRGSYEQYF. Complete variable domain (other parts from reference TRBV5-8 and TRBJ2-7): EAGVTQSPTHLIKTRGQQATLRCSPISGHTSVYWYQQALGLGLQFLLWYDEGEERNRGNFPPRFSGRQFPNYSSELNVNALELEDSALYLCASSRRDRGSYEQYFGPGTRLTVT.

The chain carries TRBV6-4 and TRBJ1-1; D call uncertain. Germline-derived CDR1 and CDR2 are MRHNA and SNTAGT. V gave up 6 bases and J gave up 1 base, with 12 bases separating them. The CDR3 has 14 amino acids. The CDR3 loop reads CASRVAAANTEAFF. In DNA form, the CDR3 reads TGTGCCAGCAGAGTGGCGGCAGCGAACACTGAAGCTTTCTTT.

This sequence joins TRBV5-4 and TRBJ2-5; D possibly corresponds to TRBD2 (6 bases). CDR1 SGHNT and CDR2 YYREEE come from the germline V gene (reference sequence). V lost 0 bases and J lost 5, with 14 bases in between. The CDR3 has 15 amino acids. CDR3 sequence reads: CASSLGNSGRETQYF. Here the CDR3 DNA reads TGTGCCAGCAGCTTGGGGAATTCAGGGAGGGAGACCCAGTACTTC.

This chain joins TRBV3-1 (or the pseudogene TRBV3-2) and TRBJ1-3; the D is unclear. This CDR3 is 16 amino acids long. The V gene lost 0 bases and the J gene lost 0 bases, with 9 bases spanning the gap. Germline lookup yields CDR1 LGHDT and CDR2 YNNKEL (reference sequence). CDR3: CASSQEGAASGNTIYF. For the CDR3, the DNA is TGTGCCAGCAGCCAAGAAGGAGCAGCCTCTGGAAACACCATATATTTT.

This chain connects TRBV6-1 to TRBJ2-7; D is possibly TRBD2 (5 bases). The V and J ends lost 0 bases and 3 bases respectively, with 12 bases between them. From germline, CDR1 is MNHNS and CDR2 SASEGT. The CDR3 runs to 15 residues. The CDR3, as DNA: TGTGCCAGCAGTGAAGCAGGCGGGTATCGCTACGAGCAGTACTTC. Its translation: CASSEAGGYRYEQYF.